This entry lists 21 T cell receptor beta chains sequenced from one sample in a study of blood T cell repertoires in COVID-19. Using immunoSEQ multiplex PCR, the repertoire was profiled, and TCRdb retains in-frame clones only, with some absent. Here the sample spans 70,000 to 95,000 clones, 82% being singletons. Material: peripheral blood. These receptors were collected from a woman aged 55-69 years with acute or convalescent COVID-19.

This clone showed up just once. The CDR3 reads CATSEGTAPSEQFF. The CDR3 region has the DNA TGTGCCACCAGTGAGGGGACAGCCCCATCGGAGCAGTTCTTC. This sequence joins TRBV24-1 and TRBJ2-1, with 7 positions matching TRBD1. CDR1 KGHDR and CDR2 SFDVKD come from the germline V gene. The CDR3 length is 14 residues. The V gene end was trimmed by 4 bases and the J gene end by 10 bases; junction bases not matched to a gene: 9.

This chain links TRBV4-1 with TRBJ1-1; the D gene is possibly TRBD1 (5 bases). The CDR3 consists of 16 residues. V lost 1 base and J 0 bases, leaving 12 bases between the germline ends. CDR1 MGHRA and CDR2 YSYEKL come from the germline V gene. The CDR3 spells CASSQVRARMNTEAFF. The CDR3 nucleotides read TGCGCCAGCAGCCAAGTCAGGGCAAGAATGAACACTGAAGCTTTCTTT.

This clone turned up a few times. The J gene is TRBJ1-5, the V gene TRBV19; D is undetermined. The CDR3 sequence is 14 residues long. The germline gives CDR1 LNHDA, CDR2 SQIVND (reference sequence). Trimming removed 6 bases at V and 6 bases at J, with 15 bases between. CDR3 sequence (DNA): TGTGCCAGTAGCGCGGGATCCTCGGCTCAGCCCCAGCATTTT. It codes for CASSAGSSAQPQHF.

The chain combines TRBV6-4 with TRBJ1-5, with D possibly matching TRBD1 (6 bases). Trimming left V 5 bases short and J 7 bases short, with 12 bases between. The CDR3 loop spans 13 amino acids. The V gene's germline CDR1 is MRHNA and CDR2 SNTAGT. CDR3 sequence (DNA): TGTGCCAGCAGTATGGAACAGGGACAGCCCCAGCATTTT. The encoded protein is CASSMEQGQPQHF.

V usage is TRBV12-5 and J usage is TRBJ1-6; no clear D gene. V was pared by 1 base and J by 7 bases, with 11 bases between. The CDR3 sequence is 15 residues long. Germline-derived CDR1 and CDR2 are LGHNT and FRNRAP. The CDR3 sequence: CASGLGLRENSPLHF. The CDR3 bases are TGTGCTAGTGGTTTGGGACTCAGAGAAAATTCACCCCTCCACTTT.

A single count supports this clone. The rearrangement uses TRBV5-1 and TRBJ2-2; 10 positions match TRBD2. The V and J ends lost 2 bases and 0 bases, in that order; junction bases with no gene match: 7. Looked up from germline, CDR1 is SGHRS and CDR2 is YFSETQ. This CDR3 region has 18 residues. This chain's CDR3 is CASSFGLAENPNTGELFF. For the CDR3, the DNA is TGCGCCAGCAGCTTCGGACTAGCGGAAAACCCGAACACCGGGGAGCTGTTTTTT.

This clone came up a few times. This chain joins TRBV11-2 and TRBJ2-1, with TRBD2 matching over 8 bases. Germline V lookup: CDR1 SGHAT, CDR2 FQNNGV. The CDR3 spans 14 residues. Unmatched junction bases numbered 2, after V lost 0 bases and J lost 7 bases. The DNA for the CDR3 is TGTGCCAGCAGCTTAGAGCCTAGCGGGAATGAGCAGTTCTTC. Translating gives CASSLEPSGNEQFF. Drawing the rest from reference TRBV11-2 and TRBJ2-1, the complete variable domain is EAGVAQSPRYKIIEKRQSVAFWCNPISGHATLYWYQQILGQGPKLLIQFQNNGVVDDSQLPKDRFSAERLKGVDSTLKIQPAKLEDSAVYLCASSLEPSGNEQFFGPGTRLTVL.

This clone was observed a handful of times. V is TRBV13 and J is TRBJ2-7, with 11 bases aligning to TRBD2. The CDR3 covers 15 residues. The germline V gene has CDR1 PRHDT and CDR2 FYEKMQ (reference sequence). Trimming at V came to 4 bases and at J to 6 bases, leaving 8 bases not matched to a gene. The CDR3 region is CASSSLAGGRGEQYF. The CDR3 DNA reads TGTGCCAGCAGCTCTTTAGCGGGAGGGCGGGGCGAGCAGTACTTC.

The V call is TRBV5-1, the J call TRBJ2-5, with D perhaps TRBD1 (5 bases). The ends were cut back, 3 bases at V and 3 bases at J, with 18 bases in the middle. The CDR3 spans 16 residues. The germline gives CDR1 SGHRS, CDR2 YFSETQ. In DNA form, the CDR3 reads TGCGCCAGCAGCTGGGGCGAGAATCAGAGAGAAGAGACCCAGTACTTC. Its protein is CASSWGENQREETQYF.

This chain links TRBV7-6 with TRBJ2-5; a possible D gene is TRBD1 (6 bases). V lost 5 bases to trimming and J lost 4 bases, with 17 bases between them. The CDR3 sequence is 15 residues long. Germline-derived CDR1 and CDR2 are SGHVS and FNYEAQ. In DNA form, the CDR3 reads TGTGCCAGCAGCGGACTGATCAGGGGAAGAGAGACCCAGTACTTC. This codes for CASSGLIRGRETQYF.

The V call is TRBV2, the J call TRBJ1-5, with TRBD1 as a possible D gene (5 bases). The CDR3 runs to 17 residues. V gave up 0 bases and J gave up 8 bases, with 20 bases separating them. CDR1 is SNHLY and CDR2 is FYNNEI in the germline V gene. The DNA of the CDR3 is TGTGCCAGCAGTGAAGCCCCAAACAGTTTAGGGGTAAAGCCCCAGCATTTT. The encoded protein is CASSEAPNSLGVKPQHF.

The gene calls are TRBV7-8 and TRBJ1-2, with TRBD1 matching 7 bases. Germline assignment: CDR1 SGHVS and CDR2 FQNEAQ. This CDR3 has 14 residues. Trimming removed 0 bases from V and 10 bases from J; junction bases left unmatched: 8. The CDR3, as DNA: TGTGCCAGCAGCTTAGCCGGGACAGCCTCTTCCTACACCTTC. Amino acids: CASSLAGTASSYTF.

This chain uses TRBV9 with TRBJ1-3; D gene ambiguous. CDR1 is SGDLS, CDR2 YYNGEE, per germline. The CDR3 is 14 amino acids. V dropped 0 bases and J dropped 0 bases, with 4 bases sitting between them. The CDR3 loop reads CASSVDYSGNTIYF. The CDR3 bases are TGTGCCAGCAGCGTAGACTACTCTGGAAACACCATATATTTT.

The chain is built from TRBV5-8 and TRBJ2-7; D is ambiguous. V was shortened by 2 bases and J by 3 bases, with 9 bases between the two germline ends. Germline V lookup: CDR1 SGHTS, CDR2 YDEGEE. This CDR3 has 13 amino acids. Written as DNA, the CDR3 is TGTGCCAGCAGCTTAGTTTACGGCTACGAGCAGTACTTC. Protein product: CASSLVYGYEQYF.

The chain uses TRBV7-2 and TRBJ1-6; D is unclear. Between the trimmed V and J ends, which lost 1 base and 8 bases, there was a span of 12 bases. The germline V gene encodes CDR1 SGHTA and CDR2 FQGNSA. The CDR3 extends over 15 amino acids. CDR3 amino acids: CASSLGSRTYSPLHF. The CDR3 DNA reads as TGTGCCAGCAGCTTAGGCAGCAGGACTTATTCACCCCTCCACTTT.

The chain recombines TRBV9 with TRBJ1-6, with D tentatively TRBD1 (6 bases). V lost 0 bases, J lost 5 bases, and 12 bases lay in between. The CDR3 contains 16 residues. Germline assignment: CDR1 SGDLS and CDR2 YYNGEE. This CDR3 reads CASSVGHRVDNSPLHF. The DNA for the CDR3 is TGTGCCAGCAGCGTAGGTCACAGGGTTGATAATTCACCCCTCCACTTT.

This clone was seen a single time. The chain couples TRBV7-9 to TRBJ1-6, with 7 bases fitting TRBD1. The CDR3 is 14 amino acids. J gave up 6 bases and V 3 bases, and 2 bases lay outside the gene matches. CDR1 is SEHNR and CDR2 is FQNEAQ in the germline V gene (reference sequence). CDR3 coding DNA: TGTGCCAGCAGCTTGACAGGGACTAATTCACCCCTCCACTTT. Protein: CASSLTGTNSPLHF.

CDR3 nucleotide sequence: TGTGCCAGCTCACCAGGACTGGGTCGGCACACTGAAGCTTTCTTT. As protein: CASSPGLGRHTEAFF. The V gene is TRBV18, the J gene TRBJ1-1; no clear D. There are 15 residues in the CDR3. Germline assignment: CDR1 KGHSH and CDR2 LQKENI. The ends were cut back, 2 bases at V and 3 bases at J, with 13 bases in the middle.

On this clone: One junction end does not reproduce the germline sequence, and a read error may be involved. The chain links TRBV7-3 to TRBJ2-1; 10 nucleotides match TRBD2. CDR1 and CDR2 from the germline V gene are SGHTA and FQGTGA. The CDR3 contains 15 residues. In DNA form, the CDR3 reads TGTGCCAGCAGCCTAACTAGCGGGGTCTACAATGAGCAGTTCTTC. It codes for CASSLTSGVYNEQFF. Using reference TRBV7-3 and TRBJ2-1 for the parts outside the CDR3, the full variable domain is GAGVSQTPSNKVTEKGKYVELRCDPISGHTALYWYRQSLGQGPEFLIYFQGTGAADDSGLPNDRFFAVRPEGSVSTLKIQRTERGDSAVYLCASSLTSGVYNEQFFGPGTRLTVL.

This chain uses TRBV2 with TRBJ2-1, with 7 bases that match TRBD2. V lost 6 bases and J lost 10; bases outside the gene matches: 15. The germline V gene encodes CDR1 SNHLY and CDR2 FYNNEI. There are 15 residues in the CDR3. The CDR3 region has the DNA TGTGCCAGCAGAACCGGGACTATCCCCTCCGAGGAGCAGTTCTTC. Its protein product is CASRTGTIPSEEQFF.

The rearrangement uses TRBV6-5 and TRBJ1-2; D is uncertain. The CDR3 runs to 13 residues. CDR1 is MNHEY and CDR2 is SVGAGI in the germline V gene. Trimming left V 5 bases short and J 3 bases short, with 10 bases between. CDR3 amino acids: CASSRGRDYGYTF. The CDR3 DNA is TGTGCCAGCAGTAGAGGCCGGGACTATGGCTACACCTTC.